A selection of T cell receptor beta chains follows, all from one sample in a study of T cell repertoires in cytomegalovirus infection. TCRdb called the reads again in MiXCR, with one record for every CDR3 protein. This sample has about 360,000 distinct CDR3 sequences, with around a sixth found just once. The sample consisted of PBMCs. The receptors come from a human donor in good health (CMV status not recorded). Some clones in this sample may be carry-over from other donors' samples. Each CDR3 is given with its conserved first and last residue. A D gene is named only where the DNA matches it firmly. Size tells how often a clone was seen (once, few, many) or the class of an expanded clone, and some rows leave it out.

CDR3: CSARADTAWLYEQYF
DNA: TGCAGTGCTAGAGCAGACACGGCGTGGCTTTACGAGCAGTACTTC
size: few
length: 15
J: TRBJ2-7
V: TRBV20-1
D: -

CDR3: CASLGDPGTEAFF
DNA: TGTGCCAGCTTGGGGGATCCAGGGACTGAAGCTTTCTTT
size: many
length: 13
J: TRBJ1-1
V: TRBV7-8
D: -

CDR3: CSARVGSANQPQHF
DNA: TGCAGTGCTAGAGTTGGCAGCGCAAATCAGCCCCAGCATTTT
size: -
length: 14
J: TRBJ1-5
V: TRBV20-1
D: -

CDR3: CATTSGSGGSGNTIYF
DNA: TGTGCCACCACATCGGGCTCCGGAGGATCTGGAAACACCATATATTTT
size: few
length: 16
J: TRBJ1-3
V: TRBV10-3
D: -

CDR3: CASSQGPPDTQNF
DNA: TGTGCCAGCAGTCAAGGACCCCCAGATACGCAGAATTTT
size: -
length: 13
J: TRBJ2-3
V: TRBV11-1
D: -

CDR3: CASSETGIQPQHF
DNA: TGTGCCAGCAGTGAAACGGGGATTCAGCCCCAGCATTTT
size: many
length: 13
J: TRBJ1-5
V: TRBV6-1
D: -

CDR3: CASSLGSPAYNSPLHF
DNA: TGTGCCAGCAGCTTAGGAAGTCCCGCTTATAATTCACCCCTCCACTTT
size: many
length: 16
J: TRBJ1-6
V: TRBV7-9
D: -

CDR3: CASSLSGRGRDPEPQHF
DNA: TGTGCCAGCAGCTTAAGTGGGCGGGGACGAGACCCCGAGCCCCAGCATTTT
size: -
length: 17
J: TRBJ1-5
V: TRBV7-6
D: -

CDR3: CASSREARGSTDTQYF
DNA: TGTGCCAGCAGCCGCGAAGCCCGGGGGAGCACAGATACGCAGTATTTT
size: many
length: 16
J: TRBJ2-3
V: TRBV7-8
D: -

CDR3: CASSPRVWWQGDTEAFF
DNA: TGTGCCAGCAGCCCCCGAGTCTGGTGGCAGGGTGACACTGAAGCTTTCTTT
size: many
length: 17
J: TRBJ1-1
V: TRBV7-2
D: -

CDR3: CASSLVGGRAEGADTQYF
DNA: TGTGCCAGCAGCTTAGTGGGTGGGAGGGCCGAGGGAGCAGATACGCAGTATTTT
size: -
length: 18
J: TRBJ2-3
V: TRBV7-2
D: TRBD2

CDR3: CASSFGKNTGELFF
DNA: TGTGCCAGCAGCTTCGGCAAGAACACCGGGGAGCTGTTTTTT
size: -
length: 14
J: TRBJ2-2
V: TRBV7-8
D: -

CDR3: CASSLVFYTDTQYF
DNA: TGTGCCAGCAGTTTGGTGTTTTACACAGATACGCAGTATTTT
size: -
length: 14
J: TRBJ2-3
V: TRBV12-3/TRBV12-4
D: -

CDR3: CASSPHAGSVYEQFF
DNA: TGTGCCAGCAGCCCGCACGCGGGATCAGTGTATGAGCAGTTCTTC
size: many
length: 15
J: TRBJ2-1
V: TRBV7-2
D: -

CDR3: CATSQFGGLGDTQYF
DNA: TGCGCCACCTCCCAGTTCGGTGGATTGGGGGATACGCAGTATTTT
size: many
length: 15
J: TRBJ2-3
V: TRBV10-2
D: -

CDR3: CASSQIGVTYNEQFF
DNA: TGTGCCAGCAGCCAAATAGGGGTGACCTACAATGAGCAGTTCTTC
size: -
length: 15
J: TRBJ2-1
V: TRBV14
D: -

CDR3: CASSYWGLGIDEQYF
DNA: TGTGCCAGCAGTTACTGGGGACTAGGGATCGACGAGCAGTACTTC
size: -
length: 15
J: TRBJ2-7
V: TRBV6-2/TRBV6-3
D: TRBD2

CDR3: CASSLPRVRNYGYTF
DNA: TGTGCCAGCAGCCTACCCAGGGTTCGCAACTATGGCTACACCTTC
size: many
length: 15
J: TRBJ1-2
V: TRBV12-3/TRBV12-4
D: -

CDR3: CASSFSHSAYTGELFF
DNA: TGTGCCAGCAGTTTTTCCCACAGCGCGTACACCGGGGAGCTGTTTTTT
size: -
length: 16
J: TRBJ2-2
V: TRBV6-6
D: -

CDR3: CASTPAATNEKLFF
DNA: TGCGCCAGCACCCCGGCAGCCACTAATGAAAAACTGTTTTTT
size: few
length: 14
J: TRBJ1-4
V: TRBV10-2
D: -

CDR3: CASSQDAGSIEQFF
DNA: TGTGCCAGCAGCCAAGATGCGGGGTCGATCGAGCAGTTCTTC
size: many
length: 14
J: TRBJ2-1
V: TRBV7-2
D: -

CDR3: CASSLGSSGWGSWEQYF
DNA: TGTGCCAGCAGCTTAGGTTCTAGCGGATGGGGATCATGGGAGCAGTACTTC
size: -
length: 17
J: TRBJ2-7
V: TRBV7-2
D: TRBD2

CDR3: CASSFFGEGDTQYF
DNA: TGTGCCAGCAGTTTCTTTGGTGAGGGGGATACGCAGTATTTT
size: -
length: 14
J: TRBJ2-3
V: TRBV12-3/TRBV12-4
D: -

CDR3: CASSLMGTNTEAFF
DNA: TGTGCCAGTAGTTTGATGGGCACGAACACTGAAGCTTTCTTT
size: few
length: 14
J: TRBJ1-1
V: TRBV19
D: -

CDR3: CASSSTGGYTF
DNA: TGTGCCAGCAGCTCAACCGGAGGCTACACCTTC
size: few
length: 11
J: TRBJ1-2
V: TRBV5-4
D: -

CDR3: CASSSGQAPNSGNTIYF
DNA: TGTGCCAGCAGTTCGGGACAGGCACCCAACTCTGGAAACACCATATATTTT
size: many
length: 17
J: TRBJ1-3
V: TRBV12-3/TRBV12-4
D: TRBD1

CDR3: CASSLLEQFF
DNA: TGTGCCAGCAGTTTATTAGAGCAGTTCTTC
size: -
length: 10
J: TRBJ2-1
V: TRBV27
D: -

CDR3: CSARDLGPLLTQYF
DNA: TGCAGTGCTAGAGATCTGGGGCCTTTGCTGACCCAGTACTTC
size: -
length: 14
J: TRBJ2-5
V: TRBV20-1
D: -

CDR3: CASSMGPWSGNTIYF
DNA: TGTGCCAGTAGTATGGGACCGTGGTCTGGAAACACCATATATTTT
size: few
length: 15
J: TRBJ1-3
V: TRBV19
D: -

CDR3: CASSKGRGRLETQYF
DNA: TGTGCCAGCAGTAAGGGCAGGGGGCGTCTGGAGACCCAGTACTTC
size: many
length: 15
J: TRBJ2-5
V: TRBV28
D: TRBD1

CDR3: CATAGSSGANVLTF
DNA: TGTGCCACGGCAGGAAGCTCTGGGGCCAACGTCCTGACTTTC
size: many
length: 14
J: TRBJ2-6
V: TRBV12-3/TRBV12-4
D: -

CDR3: CASSRGGGLNEKLFF
DNA: TGTGCCAGCAGCCGCGGGGGAGGGCTGAATGAAAAACTGTTTTTT
size: -
length: 15
J: TRBJ1-4
V: TRBV3-1
D: -

CDR3: CASSDLDRGIYGYTF
DNA: TGTGCCAGCAGCGATCTGGACAGGGGAATATATGGCTACACCTTC
size: -
length: 15
J: TRBJ1-2
V: TRBV5-6
D: TRBD1

CDR3: CASSLLAGRGEQFF
DNA: TGTGCCAGCAGTCTCCTAGCGGGCAGGGGGGAGCAGTTCTTC
size: many
length: 14
J: TRBJ2-1
V: TRBV12-3/TRBV12-4
D: -

CDR3: CASSRGPAPPTDTQYF
DNA: TGTGCCAGCAGCCGAGGACCCGCCCCTCCCACAGATACGCAGTATTTT
size: few
length: 16
J: TRBJ2-3
V: TRBV28
D: -

CDR3: CASSSPGQGEETQYF
DNA: TGTGCCAGCAGCTCCCCTGGGCAAGGGGAAGAGACCCAGTACTTC
size: few
length: 15
J: TRBJ2-5
V: TRBV5-4
D: -

CDR3: CASSALFATNNEQFF
DNA: TGTGCCAGCAGCGCCCTCTTTGCGACGAACAATGAGCAGTTCTTC
size: -
length: 15
J: TRBJ2-1
V: TRBV9
D: -

CDR3: CASSEGQSNTEAFF
DNA: TGTGCCAGCAGTGAAGGTCAGTCTAACACTGAAGCTTTCTTT
size: -
length: 14
J: TRBJ1-1
V: TRBV2
D: -

CDR3: CAISESLDVEQFF
DNA: TGTGCCATCAGTGAGTCCTTGGACGTGGAGCAGTTCTTC
size: -
length: 13
J: TRBJ2-1
V: TRBV10-3
D: -

CDR3: CASSPGAGSGNTIYF
DNA: TGTGCCAGCTCACCTGGAGCGGGATCCGGAAACACCATATATTTT
size: -
length: 15
J: TRBJ1-3
V: TRBV18
D: -

CDR3: CASSPPSLETQYF
DNA: TGTGCCAGCAGCCCCCCTTCCTTGGAGACCCAGTACTTC
size: few
length: 13
J: TRBJ2-5
V: TRBV7-9
D: -

CDR3: CASSTDRVYGYTF
DNA: TGTGCCAGCAGCACGGACAGGGTCTATGGCTACACCTTC
size: -
length: 13
J: TRBJ1-2
V: TRBV5-6
D: TRBD1

CDR3: CASSPLTYSYEQYF
DNA: TGTGCCAGCAGCCCCCTTACCTACTCCTACGAGCAGTACTTC
size: many
length: 14
J: TRBJ2-7
V: TRBV7-2
D: -

CDR3: CASSIPGNQPQHF
DNA: TGTGCCAGTAGTATCCCAGGCAATCAGCCCCAGCATTTT
size: once
length: 13
J: TRBJ1-5
V: TRBV19
D: -

CDR3: CASSSWGTENEQFF
DNA: TGTGCCAGCAGTTCCTGGGGGACAGAGAATGAGCAGTTCTTC
size: -
length: 14
J: TRBJ2-1
V: TRBV12-3/TRBV12-4
D: TRBD1

CDR3: CASSAQGTVHEQYF
DNA: TGTGCCAGCTCCGCACAGGGGACGGTACACGAGCAGTACTTC
size: few
length: 14
J: TRBJ2-7
V: TRBV18
D: TRBD1

CDR3: CSVEDRGNGYTF
DNA: TGCAGCGTTGAAGACAGAGGCAATGGCTACACCTTC
size: many
length: 12
J: TRBJ1-2
V: TRBV29-1
D: -

CDR3: CASSQGRVAERKGETQYF
DNA: TGCGCCAGCAGCCAAGGGAGGGTTGCGGAGAGAAAGGGAGAGACCCAGTACTTC
size: -
length: 18
J: TRBJ2-5
V: TRBV4-1
D: -

CDR3: CASSLDSGNTGELFF
DNA: TGTGCCAGCAGCTTAGATAGCGGAAACACCGGGGAGCTGTTTTTT
size: few
length: 15
J: TRBJ2-2
V: TRBV7-9
D: -

CDR3: CASSYRRTAETQYF
DNA: TGTGCCAGCAGTTACAGGAGGACGGCTGAAACCCAGTACTTC
size: few
length: 14
J: TRBJ2-5
V: TRBV6-6
D: -

CDR3: CASSQLFAPRDAGELFF
DNA: TGCGCCAGCAGCCAGTTGTTCGCTCCCCGAGACGCCGGGGAGCTGTTTTTT
size: few
length: 17
J: TRBJ2-2
V: TRBV4-1
D: -

CDR3: CASSSESYIKPREAFF
DNA: TGTGCCAGCAGCTCAGAATCTTATATAAAACCTCGTGAAGCTTTCTTT
size: -
length: 16
J: TRBJ1-1
V: TRBV7-9
D: -

CDR3: CASSLARGRNTGELFF
DNA: TGTGCCAGCAGTTTAGCCAGAGGGCGAAACACCGGGGAGCTGTTTTTT
size: many
length: 16
J: TRBJ2-2
V: TRBV12-3/TRBV12-4
D: -